Listed here are 18 T cell receptor beta chains from one sample, sequenced in a study of response to subunit inactivated influenza vaccine. Using its own MiXCR run on the RT-PCR reads, TCRdb lists one record per CDR3 protein. There are some 550,000 distinct CDR3 sequences in the sample; under 30% occur only once, and 2.5% to 3% lies in the top ten. These records were also assigned to another study, of T cells expressing NK-cell markers. As reported in that work: Scientists made TCR beta cDNA using 5'RACE template switching with UMIs.

Sequencing used CD4+ T cells sorted from PBMCs, obtained 11 to 12 days after vaccination. These receptors were taken from a man aged 50-60 years who received an inactivated influenza vaccine.

The rearrangement joins TRBV7-2 to TRBJ2-5; TRBD2 matches at 12 bases. The V gene's germline CDR1 is SGHTA and CDR2 FQGNSA. The V segment lost 4 bases and the J segment 5 bases; nucleotides outside the gene matches: 5. The CDR3 sequence is 15 residues long. In DNA form, the CDR3 reads TGTGCCAGCAGCTACTCTAGCGGGAGGGCGGAGACCCAGTACTTC. It is translated as CASSYSSGRAETQYF.

This clonotype was counted between two and nine times. The chain combines TRBV5-1 with TRBJ2-7; TRBD2 matches at 8 bases. The CDR3 sequence is 15 residues long. Germline V gives CDR1 SGHRS, CDR2 YFSETQ. The ends lost 0 bases at V and 4 bases at J; junction bases unmatched: 6. The CDR3 protein is CASSLAAGDWYEQYF. The CDR3 region has the DNA TGCGCCAGCAGCTTGGCAGCGGGAGACTGGTACGAGCAGTACTTC.

There are a few counts of this clonotype. The chain is built from TRBV5-1 and TRBJ2-7, with 8 nucleotides matching TRBD1. Germline CDR1 reads SGHRS; CDR2 reads YFSETQ. CDR3 size: 14 residues. Losses at the gene ends were 5 bases for V and 12 bases for J; bases not matched to a gene: 16. This CDR3 reads CASRGQAWGSRPYF. For the CDR3, the DNA is TGCGCCAGCAGGGGACAGGCCTGGGGTAGCCGGCCGTACTTC. The whole variable domain, remainder taken from reference TRBV5-1 and TRBJ2-7, is KAGVTQTPRYLIKTRGQQVTLSCSPISGHRSVSWYQQTPGQGLQFLFEYFSETQRNKGNFPGRFSGRQFSNSRSEMNVSTLELGDSALYLCASRGQAWGSRPYFGPGTRLTVT.

This clonotype came up a few times. The chain is built from TRBV20-1 and TRBJ2-7, with 8 bases fitting TRBD2. Germline CDR1 and CDR2: DFQATT and SNEGSKA (reference sequence). Trimming cost V 3 bases and J 2 bases; bases outside gene matches: 9. This CDR3 is built from 15 residues. The CDR3 sequence is CSASLSTSGTYEQYF. The CDR3 DNA follows: TGCAGTGCTAGTTTAAGTACTAGCGGAACCTACGAGCAGTACTTC.

CDR3 region: CASSLGGARDTQYF. DNA of the CDR3: TGTGCCAGCAGCTTGGGTGGGGCCAGAGATACGCAGTATTTT. V usage is TRBV5-5 and J usage is TRBJ2-3, with TRBD1 as a possible D gene (5 bases). Germline CDR1 is SGHKS and CDR2 is YYEKEE (reference sequence). CDR3 length: 14 amino acids. V was shortened by 0 bases and J by 5 bases, with 10 bases between the two germline ends.

The chain recombines TRBV2 with TRBJ2-1, with 9 bases fitting TRBD2. The trim removed 5 bases at V and 12 bases at J, leaving 14 bases unmatched. Germline V gene lookup returns CDR1 SNHLY and CDR2 FYNNEI. The CDR3 is 15 residues long. CDR3 DNA sequence: TGTGCCAGCAGTATCCGGGGTAGCGGGAGCCGGGTGCAGTTCTTC. It codes for CASSIRGSGSRVQFF.

This chain connects TRBV5-1 to TRBJ1-5, with D possibly being TRBD1 (5 bases). Germline V gene lookup returns CDR1 SGHRS and CDR2 YFSETQ. The CDR3 loop spans 14 amino acids. The germline V and J ends were trimmed by 4 bases and 3 bases, with 11 bases remaining between them. The CDR3 here is CASSPGGYNQPQHF. The CDR3, as DNA: TGCGCCAGCAGCCCCGGGGGGTACAATCAGCCCCAGCATTTT.

At least ten counts were recorded for this clonotype. This sequence joins TRBV29-1 and TRBJ2-1; D is unclear. CDR3 length: 11 amino acids. The ends were cut back, 4 bases at V and 4 bases at J, with 5 bases in the middle. CDR1 SQVTM and CDR2 ANQGSEA come from the germline V gene. CDR3 region: CSVGGYNEQFF. Written as DNA, the CDR3 is TGCAGCGTTGGGGGTTACAATGAGCAGTTCTTC.

The sample holds a few counts of this clonotype. This sequence may be a read error, since a much larger clone differs from it by one base. The chain links TRBV7-2 to TRBJ2-7, with 9 bases matching TRBD1. Germline trimming cut 4 bases from V and 6 bases from J; bases unmatched to any gene: 10. This CDR3 region has 15 residues. CDR1 SGHTA and CDR2 FQGNSA come from the germline V gene. The CDR3 DNA reads as TGTGCCAGCAGCTCCGCCGGGACAGGGAGTGTCGAGCAGTACTTC. Its translation: CASSSAGTGSVEQYF.

V usage is TRBV5-1 and J usage is TRBJ2-6, with a tentative D call TRBD1 (5 bases). CDR1 SGHRS and CDR2 YFSETQ come from the germline V gene. Between the trimmed V and J ends, which lost 2 bases and 3 bases, there was a span of 9 bases. The length of the CDR3 is 15 residues. Here the CDR3 reads CASSLWGVGANVLTF. Written as DNA, the CDR3 is TGCGCCAGCAGCTTATGGGGCGTTGGGGCCAACGTCCTGACTTTC. The full variable domain, rest sourced from reference TRBV5-1 and TRBJ2-6, is KAGVTQTPRYLIKTRGQQVTLSCSPISGHRSVSWYQQTPGQGLQFLFEYFSETQRNKGNFPGRFSGRQFSNSRSEMNVSTLELGDSALYLCASSLWGVGANVLTFGAGSRLTVL.

This clonotype was counted a single time. CDR3 in amino acids: CATSDPSPGTSEETQYF. As DNA, the CDR3 is TGTGCCACCAGTGATCCATCCCCGGGGACTAGTGAAGAGACCCAGTACTTC. The chain couples TRBV24-1 to TRBJ2-5; 8 bases map to TRBD2. The CDR3 contains 17 residues. V lost 3 bases and J lost 3; bases outside the gene matches: 11. Germline V lookup: CDR1 KGHDR, CDR2 SFDVKD.

The V and J genes are TRBV7-2 and TRBJ1-6; possibly TRBD1 for D (6 bases). Trimming took 1 base from V and 7 from J, leaving 11 bases between them. CDR3 size: 15 residues. CDR1 SGHTA and CDR2 FQGNSA come from the germline V gene. CDR3 in DNA: TGTGCCAGCAGCTTAGGAACAGGGCAAAATTCACCCCTCCACTTT. Its protein product is CASSLGTGQNSPLHF.

This clonotype came up a few times. This chain connects TRBV6-2 or TRBV6-3 to TRBJ1-5, with unresolved D. CDR1 and CDR2 (germline): MNHEY, SVGEGT. V was cut by 10 bases and J by 3 bases, with 7 bases left in between. This CDR3 is 11 amino acids long. This CDR3 is CATDFNQPQHF. The CDR3 nucleotides are TGTGCCACCGACTTCAATCAGCCCCAGCATTTT.

There are a few counts of this clonotype. The gene calls are TRBV5-6 and TRBJ2-1; no clear D. Trimming shortened V by 3 bases and J by 4 bases, and 5 bases separated the two germline ends. CDR1 is SGHDT and CDR2 is YYEEEE in the germline V gene. The CDR3 extends over 12 amino acids. CDR3 in amino acids: CASSYTYNEQFF. The CDR3 nucleotides read TGTGCCAGCAGCTATACTTACAATGAGCAGTTCTTC.

This chain connects TRBV7-2 to TRBJ1-4; D is perhaps TRBD1 (5 bases). The V end was cut by 0 bases, the J end by 8 bases, with 13 bases between. The CDR3 length is 15 residues. The V gene's germline CDR1 is SGHTA and CDR2 FQGNSA. CDR3 in DNA: TGTGCCAGCAGCTTAGCGCCCAGGGAAAGAGAAAAACTGTTTTTT. As protein: CASSLAPREREKLFF.

This rearrangement joins TRBV7-6 to TRBJ2-3, with TRBD2 identical over 8 bases. V lost 6 bases, J lost 2 bases, and 10 bases stayed unmatched. CDR3 length: 16 residues. Germline V gives CDR1 SGHVS, CDR2 FNYEAQ. CDR3 in amino acids: CASSQSGGIFTDTQYF. For the CDR3, the DNA is TGTGCCAGCAGTCAAAGCGGGGGCATTTTCACAGATACGCAGTATTTT. The whole variable domain, filled in from reference TRBV7-6 and TRBJ2-3, reads GAGVSQSPRYKVTKRGQDVALRCDPISGHVSLYWYRQALGQGPEFLTYFNYEAQQDKSGLPNDRFSAERPEGSISTLTIQRTEQRDSAMYRCASSQSGGIFTDTQYFGPGTRLTVL.

This clonotype was observed a few times. This chain connects TRBV20-1 to TRBJ2-5, with D perhaps TRBD2 (6 bases). Trimming pared 7 bases from V and 1 base from J, leaving 13 bases between. From germline, CDR1 is DFQATT and CDR2 SNEGSKA (reference sequence). The CDR3 length is 13 residues. The CDR3 nucleotides are TGCAGTGGGGGCCTGGGGGGCCAAGAGACCCAGTACTTC. Protein sequence: CSGGLGGQETQYF.

The chain couples TRBV7-9 to TRBJ1-5, with D perhaps TRBD1 (6 bases). The germline CDR1 and CDR2 sequences are SEHNR and FQNEAQ (reference sequence). Trimming took 5 bases from V and 2 from J, leaving 13 bases between them. The CDR3 is 15 residues long. Written as DNA, the CDR3 is TGTGCCAGCAGCACGACAGGCCCGGGCAATCAGCCCCAGCATTTT. It yields the protein CASSTTGPGNQPQHF.